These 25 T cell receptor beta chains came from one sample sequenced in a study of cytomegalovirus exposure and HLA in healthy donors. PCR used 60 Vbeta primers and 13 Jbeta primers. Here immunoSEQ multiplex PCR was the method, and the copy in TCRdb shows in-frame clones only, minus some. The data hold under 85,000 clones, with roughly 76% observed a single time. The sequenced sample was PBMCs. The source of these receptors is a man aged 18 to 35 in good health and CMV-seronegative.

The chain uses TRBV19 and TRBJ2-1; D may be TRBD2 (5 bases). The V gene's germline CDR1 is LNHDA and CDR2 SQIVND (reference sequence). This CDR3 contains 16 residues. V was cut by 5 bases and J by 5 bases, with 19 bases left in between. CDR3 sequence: CASSPQEAPADNEQFF. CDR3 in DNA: TGTGCCAGTAGTCCGCAGGAGGCCCCCGCGGACAATGAGCAGTTCTTC. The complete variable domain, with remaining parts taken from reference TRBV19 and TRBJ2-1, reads DGGITQSPKYLFRKEGQNVTLSCEQNLNHDAMYWYRQDPGQGLRLIYYSQIVNDFQKGDIAEGYSVSREKKESFPLTVTSAQKNPTAFYLCASSPQEAPADNEQFFGPGTRLTVL.

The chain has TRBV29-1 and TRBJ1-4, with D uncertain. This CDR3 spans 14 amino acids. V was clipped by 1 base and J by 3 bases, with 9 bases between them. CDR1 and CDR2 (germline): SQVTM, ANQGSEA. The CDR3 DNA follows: TGCAGCGTTGAAGCCCCCACAGCTAATGAAAAACTGTTTTTT. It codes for CSVEAPTANEKLFF.

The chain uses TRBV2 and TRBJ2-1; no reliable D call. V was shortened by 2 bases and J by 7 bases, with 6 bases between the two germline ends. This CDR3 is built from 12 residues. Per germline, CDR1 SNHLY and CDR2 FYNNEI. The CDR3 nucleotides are TGTGCCAGCAGTGAAACCCTAAATGAGCAGTTCTTC. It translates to CASSETLNEQFF.

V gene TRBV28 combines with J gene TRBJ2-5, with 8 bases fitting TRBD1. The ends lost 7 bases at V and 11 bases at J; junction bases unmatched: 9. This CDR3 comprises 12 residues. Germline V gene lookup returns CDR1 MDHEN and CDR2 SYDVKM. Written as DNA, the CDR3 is TGTGCCAGCACGACAGGGGTCGAGGAGCAGTACTTC. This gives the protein CASTTGVEEQYF.

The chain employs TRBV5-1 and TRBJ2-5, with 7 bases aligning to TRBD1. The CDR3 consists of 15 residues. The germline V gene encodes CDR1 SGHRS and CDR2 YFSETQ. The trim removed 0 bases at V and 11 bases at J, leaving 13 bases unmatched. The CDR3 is CASSLAFGTAAIQYF. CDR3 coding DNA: TGCGCCAGCAGCTTGGCCTTCGGGACAGCCGCAATTCAGTACTTC.

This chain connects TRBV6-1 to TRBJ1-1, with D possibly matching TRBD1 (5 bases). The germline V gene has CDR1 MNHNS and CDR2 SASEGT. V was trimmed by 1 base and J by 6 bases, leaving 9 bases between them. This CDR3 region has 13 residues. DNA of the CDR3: TGTGCCAGCAGTGAAGTCGTGACAGCTGAAGCTTTCTTT. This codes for CASSEVVTAEAFF.

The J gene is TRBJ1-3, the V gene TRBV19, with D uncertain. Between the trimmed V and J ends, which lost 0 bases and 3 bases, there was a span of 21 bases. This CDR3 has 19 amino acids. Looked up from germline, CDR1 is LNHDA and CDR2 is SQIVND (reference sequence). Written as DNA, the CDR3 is TGTGCCAGTAGTATAGACCCAGCCTCCGGGGTAACCTTTGGAAACACCATATATTTT. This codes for CASSIDPASGVTFGNTIYF.

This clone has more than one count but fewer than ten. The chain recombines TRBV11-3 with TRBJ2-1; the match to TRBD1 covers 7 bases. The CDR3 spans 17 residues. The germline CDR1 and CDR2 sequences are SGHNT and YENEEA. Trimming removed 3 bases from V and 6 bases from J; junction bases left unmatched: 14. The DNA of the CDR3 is TGTGCCAGCAGCTTCGCGACAGGGCCCAGTTGGTCCAATGAGCAGTTCTTC. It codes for CASSFATGPSWSNEQFF.

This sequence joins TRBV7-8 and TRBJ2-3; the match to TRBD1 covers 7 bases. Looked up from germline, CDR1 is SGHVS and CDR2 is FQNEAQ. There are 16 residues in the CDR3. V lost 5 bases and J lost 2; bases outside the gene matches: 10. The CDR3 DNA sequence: TGTGCCAGCAGCCTTAGCACAGGGGCGAACACAGATACGCAGTATTTT. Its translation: CASSLSTGANTDTQYF.

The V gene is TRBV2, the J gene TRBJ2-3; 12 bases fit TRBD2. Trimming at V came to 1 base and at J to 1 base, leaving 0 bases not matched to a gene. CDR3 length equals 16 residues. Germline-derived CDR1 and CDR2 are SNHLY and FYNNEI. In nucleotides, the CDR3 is TGTGCCAGCAGTGAAGGGACTAGCGGGGGCACAGATACGCAGTATTTT. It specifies CASSEGTSGGTDTQYF.

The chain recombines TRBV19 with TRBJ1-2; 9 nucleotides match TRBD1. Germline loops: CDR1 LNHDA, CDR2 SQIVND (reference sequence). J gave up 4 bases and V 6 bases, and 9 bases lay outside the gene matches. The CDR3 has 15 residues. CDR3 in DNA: TGTGCCAGTAGGAACCAGGGGACAGGGCGCTATGGCTACACCTTC. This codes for CASRNQGTGRYGYTF.

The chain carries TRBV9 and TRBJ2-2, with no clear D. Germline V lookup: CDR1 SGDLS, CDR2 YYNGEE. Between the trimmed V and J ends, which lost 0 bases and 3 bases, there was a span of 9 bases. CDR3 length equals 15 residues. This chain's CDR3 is CASSVGTADTGELFF. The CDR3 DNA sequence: TGTGCCAGCAGCGTAGGAACAGCCGACACCGGGGAGCTGTTTTTT.

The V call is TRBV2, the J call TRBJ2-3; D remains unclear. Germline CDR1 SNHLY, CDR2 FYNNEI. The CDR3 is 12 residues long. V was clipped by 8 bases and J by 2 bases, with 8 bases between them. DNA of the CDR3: TGTGCCAGCCAAGGAGACACAGATACGCAGTATTTT. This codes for CASQGDTDTQYF.

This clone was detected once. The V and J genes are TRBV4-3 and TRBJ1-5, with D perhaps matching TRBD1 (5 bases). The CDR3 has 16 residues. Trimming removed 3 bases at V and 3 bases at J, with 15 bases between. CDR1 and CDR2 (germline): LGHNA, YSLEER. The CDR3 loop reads CASSQSHRGDNQPQHF. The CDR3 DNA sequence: TGCGCCAGCAGCCAGTCCCACCGGGGGGACAATCAGCCCCAGCATTTT.

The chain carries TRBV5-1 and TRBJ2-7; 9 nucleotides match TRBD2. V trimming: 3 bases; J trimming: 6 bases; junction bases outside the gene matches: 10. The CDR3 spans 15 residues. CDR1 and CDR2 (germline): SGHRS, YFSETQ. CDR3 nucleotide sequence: TGCGCCAGCAGCTCTAGCGGGATGAGTTGGGGCGAGCAGTACTTC. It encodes CASSSSGMSWGEQYF. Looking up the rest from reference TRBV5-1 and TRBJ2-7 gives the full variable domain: KAGVTQTPRYLIKTRGQQVTLSCSPISGHRSVSWYQQTPGQGLQFLFEYFSETQRNKGNFPGRFSGRQFSNSRSEMNVSTLELGDSALYLCASSSSGMSWGEQYFGPGTRLTVT.

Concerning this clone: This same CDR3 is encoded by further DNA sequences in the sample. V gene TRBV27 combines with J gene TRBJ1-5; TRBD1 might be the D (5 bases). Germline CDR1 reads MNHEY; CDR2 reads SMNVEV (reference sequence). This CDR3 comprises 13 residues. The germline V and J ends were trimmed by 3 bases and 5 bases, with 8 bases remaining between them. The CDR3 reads CASSLAGHQPQHF. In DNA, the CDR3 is TGTGCCAGCAGTTTGGCAGGGCATCAGCCCCAGCATTTT.

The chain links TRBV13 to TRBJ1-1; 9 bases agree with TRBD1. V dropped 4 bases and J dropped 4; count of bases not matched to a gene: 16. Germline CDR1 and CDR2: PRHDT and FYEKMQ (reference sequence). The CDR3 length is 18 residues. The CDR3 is CASSSRASLQGASTEAFF. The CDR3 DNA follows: TGTGCCAGCAGCTCCAGGGCATCATTACAGGGGGCGTCCACTGAAGCTTTCTTT.

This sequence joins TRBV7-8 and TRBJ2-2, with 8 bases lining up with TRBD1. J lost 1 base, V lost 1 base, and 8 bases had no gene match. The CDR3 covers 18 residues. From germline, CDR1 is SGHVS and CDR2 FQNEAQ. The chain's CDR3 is CASSLVGSGTGNTGELFF. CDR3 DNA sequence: TGTGCCAGCAGCTTAGTAGGGTCCGGGACAGGGAACACCGGGGAGCTGTTTTTT.

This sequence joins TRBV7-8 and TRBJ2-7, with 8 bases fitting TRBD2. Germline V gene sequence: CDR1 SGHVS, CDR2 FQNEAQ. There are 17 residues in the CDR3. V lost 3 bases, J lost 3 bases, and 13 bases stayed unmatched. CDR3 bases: TGTGCCAGCAGCTTGGAACCAGCGGGGGCGAGTTACTACGAGCAGTACGTC. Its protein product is CASSLEPAGASYYEQYV.

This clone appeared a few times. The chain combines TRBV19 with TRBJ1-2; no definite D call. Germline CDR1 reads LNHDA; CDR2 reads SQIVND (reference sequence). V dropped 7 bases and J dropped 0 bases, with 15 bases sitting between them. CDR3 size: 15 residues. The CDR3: CASTPMEQSNYGYTF. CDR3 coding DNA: TGTGCCAGTACCCCAATGGAACAGTCTAACTATGGCTACACCTTC.

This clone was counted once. The CDR3 DNA follows: TGTGCCAGCAGCTCTACACCCGGGACTAGCGGGGGTACCGGGGAGCTGTTTTTT. Its translation: CASSSTPGTSGGTGELFF. This chain uses TRBV7-3 with TRBJ2-2; 14 nucleotides agree with TRBD2. After removal of 4 bases from V and 5 bases from J, the junction contained 9 bases not matched to a gene. Germline CDR1 and CDR2: SGHTA and FQGTGA. The CDR3 sequence is 18 residues long. The complete variable domain, with remaining parts taken from reference TRBV7-3 and TRBJ2-2, reads GAGVSQTPSNKVTEKGKYVELRCDPISGHTALYWYRQSLGQGPEFLIYFQGTGAADDSGLPNDRFFAVRPEGSVSTLKIQRTERGDSAVYLCASSSTPGTSGGTGELFFGEGSRLTVL.

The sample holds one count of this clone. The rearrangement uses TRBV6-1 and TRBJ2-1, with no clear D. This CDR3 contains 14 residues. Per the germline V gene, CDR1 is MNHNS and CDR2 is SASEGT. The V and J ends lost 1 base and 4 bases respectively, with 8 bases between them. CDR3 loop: CASSEGAPYNEQFF. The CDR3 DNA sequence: TGTGCCAGCAGTGAAGGAGCGCCTTACAATGAGCAGTTCTTC.

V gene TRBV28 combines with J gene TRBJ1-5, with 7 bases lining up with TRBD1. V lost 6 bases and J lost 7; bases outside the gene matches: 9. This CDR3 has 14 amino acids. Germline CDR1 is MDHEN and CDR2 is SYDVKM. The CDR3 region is CASSQTGSGQPQHF. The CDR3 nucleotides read TGTGCCAGCAGCCAGACAGGGAGCGGACAGCCCCAGCATTTT.

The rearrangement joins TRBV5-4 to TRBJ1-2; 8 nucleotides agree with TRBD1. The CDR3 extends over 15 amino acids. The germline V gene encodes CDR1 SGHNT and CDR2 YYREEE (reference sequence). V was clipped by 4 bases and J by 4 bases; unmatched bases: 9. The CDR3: CASSPRQGNFYGYTF. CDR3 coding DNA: TGTGCCAGCAGCCCTCGACAGGGGAACTTCTATGGCTACACCTTC.

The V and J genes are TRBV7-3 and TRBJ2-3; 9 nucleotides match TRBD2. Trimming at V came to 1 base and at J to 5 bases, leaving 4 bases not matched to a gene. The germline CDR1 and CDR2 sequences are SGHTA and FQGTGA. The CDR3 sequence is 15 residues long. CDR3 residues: CASSLNGGGGDTQYF. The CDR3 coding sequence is TGTGCCAGCAGCTTAAACGGCGGGGGGGGAGATACGCAGTATTTT.